This TCR beta chain derives from a study of shared clonotypes between healthy human individuals. Points on this clone: Its specificity is unknown.

Overall study findings and caveats: Sequencing depth was predicted to influence how clonotypes are shared among donors.

As handled by the study authors: Junction-only sequences without quality scores were provided by ImmunoSEQ, so filtering was different. Here immunoSEQ multiplex PCR was the method, and the copy in TCRdb shows in-frame clones only, minus some. V and J calls and clone size are those listed in that table; D and trimming were worked out from the DNA. The sample holds about 2.3 million clones; about nine tenths are singletons and the top ten take around 0.4%. The CDR3 spans 16 residues. Germline lookup yields CDR1 LNHNV and CDR2 YYDKDF (reference sequence). V was trimmed by 5 bases and J by 5 bases, leaving 19 bases between them.

The receptor's source is a man in his late teens or twenties in good health. Some clones in this sample may be carry-over from other donors' samples. V is TRBV15 and J is TRBJ1-5; D possibly corresponds to TRBD1 (5 bases). The sample consisted of naive CD4+ T cells from PBMCs. Sample subset: CD45RA+ positively selected. The CDR3 region is CATSQEPGGVDQPQHF. As DNA, the CDR3 is TGTGCCACCAGCCAAGAGCCGGGGGGGGTGGATCAGCCCCAGCATTTT.